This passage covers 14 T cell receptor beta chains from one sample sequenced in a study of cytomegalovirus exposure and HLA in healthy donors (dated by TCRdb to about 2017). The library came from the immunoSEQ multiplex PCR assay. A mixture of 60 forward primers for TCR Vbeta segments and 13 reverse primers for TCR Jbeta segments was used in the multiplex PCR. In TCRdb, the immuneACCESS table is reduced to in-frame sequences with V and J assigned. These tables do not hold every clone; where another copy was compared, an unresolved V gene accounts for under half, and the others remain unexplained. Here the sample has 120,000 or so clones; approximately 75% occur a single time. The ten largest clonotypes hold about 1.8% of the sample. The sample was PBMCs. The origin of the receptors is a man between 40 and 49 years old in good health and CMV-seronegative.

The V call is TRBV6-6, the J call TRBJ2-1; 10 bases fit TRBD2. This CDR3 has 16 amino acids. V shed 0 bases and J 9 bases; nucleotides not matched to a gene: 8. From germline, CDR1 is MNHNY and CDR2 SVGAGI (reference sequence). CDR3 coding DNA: TGTGCCAGCAGTTACTCGGGAGCGGGAGGGCCGGTTGAGCAGTTCTTC. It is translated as CASSYSGAGGPVEQFF.

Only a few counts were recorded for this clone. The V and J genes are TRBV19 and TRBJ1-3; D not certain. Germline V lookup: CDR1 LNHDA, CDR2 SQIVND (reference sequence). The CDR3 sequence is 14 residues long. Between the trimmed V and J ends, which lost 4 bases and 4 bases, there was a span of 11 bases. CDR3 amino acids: CASSSPESGNTIYF. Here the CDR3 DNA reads TGTGCCAGTAGTAGTCCGGAGAGCGGAAACACCATATATTTT.

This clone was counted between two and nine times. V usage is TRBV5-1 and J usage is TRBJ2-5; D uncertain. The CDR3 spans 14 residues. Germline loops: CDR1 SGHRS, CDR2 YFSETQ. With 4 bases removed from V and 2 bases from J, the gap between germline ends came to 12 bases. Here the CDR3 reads CASSPRMAQETQYF. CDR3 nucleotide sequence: TGCGCCAGCAGCCCGAGGATGGCACAAGAGACCCAGTACTTC.

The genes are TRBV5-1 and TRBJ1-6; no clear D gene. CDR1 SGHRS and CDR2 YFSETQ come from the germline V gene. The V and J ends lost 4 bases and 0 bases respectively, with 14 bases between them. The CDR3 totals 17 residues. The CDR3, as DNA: TGCGCCAGCAGCCCCGAGACACCTCGCTCCTATAATTCACCCCTCCACTTT. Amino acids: CASSPETPRSYNSPLHF.

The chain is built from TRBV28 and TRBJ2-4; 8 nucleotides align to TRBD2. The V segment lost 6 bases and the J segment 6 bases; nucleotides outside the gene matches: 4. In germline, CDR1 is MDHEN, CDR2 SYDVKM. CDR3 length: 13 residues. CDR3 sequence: CASRVAGTNIQYF. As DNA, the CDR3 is TGTGCCAGCAGGGTAGCGGGGACAAACATTCAGTACTTC.

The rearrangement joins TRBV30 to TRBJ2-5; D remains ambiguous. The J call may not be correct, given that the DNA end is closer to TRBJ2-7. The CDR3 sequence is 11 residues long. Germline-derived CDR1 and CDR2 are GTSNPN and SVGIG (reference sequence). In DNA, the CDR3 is TGTGCCTGGAGGCTGGGCGACGAGCAGTACTTC. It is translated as CAWRLGDEQYF.

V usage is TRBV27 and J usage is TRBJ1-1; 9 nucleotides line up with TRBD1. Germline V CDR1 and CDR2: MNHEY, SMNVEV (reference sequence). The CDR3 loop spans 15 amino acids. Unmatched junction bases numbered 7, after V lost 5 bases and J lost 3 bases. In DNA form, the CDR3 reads TGTGCCAGCAGTCCTTCCGGACAGGGGCACACTGAAGCTTTCTTT. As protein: CASSPSGQGHTEAFF.

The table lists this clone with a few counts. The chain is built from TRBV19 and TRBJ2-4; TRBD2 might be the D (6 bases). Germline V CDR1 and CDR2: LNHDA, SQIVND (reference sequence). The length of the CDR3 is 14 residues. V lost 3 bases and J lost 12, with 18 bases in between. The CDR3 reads CASSMTGERASQYF. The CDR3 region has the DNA TGTGCCAGTAGTATGACCGGCGAGCGGGCCAGTCAGTACTTC.

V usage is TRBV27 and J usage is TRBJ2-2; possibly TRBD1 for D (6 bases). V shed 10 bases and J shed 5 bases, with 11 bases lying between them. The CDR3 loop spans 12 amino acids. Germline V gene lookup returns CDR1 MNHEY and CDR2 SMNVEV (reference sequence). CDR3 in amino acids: CAIQGRTGELFF. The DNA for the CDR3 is TGTGCCATCCAGGGGAGAACCGGGGAGCTGTTTTTT.

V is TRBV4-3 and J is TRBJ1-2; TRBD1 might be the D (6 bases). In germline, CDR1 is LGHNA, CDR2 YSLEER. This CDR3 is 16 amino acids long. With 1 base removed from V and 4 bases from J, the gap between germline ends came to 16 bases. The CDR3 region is CASSQGSQGSLYGYTF. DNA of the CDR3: TGCGCCAGCAGCCAAGGCTCACAGGGATCCCTCTATGGCTACACCTTC.

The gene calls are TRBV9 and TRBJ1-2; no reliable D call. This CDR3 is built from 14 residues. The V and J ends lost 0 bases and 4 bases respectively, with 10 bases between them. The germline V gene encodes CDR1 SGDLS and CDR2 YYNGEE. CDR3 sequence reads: CASSVASLRYGYTF. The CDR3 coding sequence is TGTGCCAGCAGCGTAGCCTCCCTCCGCTATGGCTACACCTTC.

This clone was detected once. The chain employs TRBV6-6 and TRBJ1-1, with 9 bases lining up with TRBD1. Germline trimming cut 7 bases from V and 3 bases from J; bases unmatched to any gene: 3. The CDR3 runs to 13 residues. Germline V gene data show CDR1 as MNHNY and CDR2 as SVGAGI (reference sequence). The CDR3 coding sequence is TGTGCCAGCAAAAGACAGGGGGACACTGAAGCTTTCTTT. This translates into CASKRQGDTEAFF.

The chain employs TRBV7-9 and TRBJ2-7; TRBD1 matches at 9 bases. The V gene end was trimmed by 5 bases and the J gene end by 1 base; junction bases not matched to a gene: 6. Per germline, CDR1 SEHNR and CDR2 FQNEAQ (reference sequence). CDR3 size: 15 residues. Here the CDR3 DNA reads TGTGCCAGCAGCGGACCGGGACAGGGTTCCTACGAGCAGTACTTC. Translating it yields CASSGPGQGSYEQYF.

The CDR3 here is CASSRGQGYNEQFF. In DNA form, the CDR3 reads TGTGCCAGCAGCAGGGGACAGGGATACAATGAGCAGTTCTTC. The V and J genes are TRBV5-8 and TRBJ2-1, with TRBD1 matching 9 bases. Trimming at V came to 4 bases and at J to 4 bases, leaving 3 bases not matched to a gene. Per the germline V gene, CDR1 is SGHTS and CDR2 is YDEGEE. The CDR3 covers 14 residues.